The next 21 T cell receptor beta chains were all read from a single sample in a study of cytomegalovirus exposure and HLA in healthy donors. PCR was performed using 60 Vbeta and 13 Jbeta primers. The data were produced by immunoSEQ multiplex PCR, yet TCRdb's version contains in-frame clones alone and is incomplete. The data contain over 150,000 clones, 77% of them singletons. Source material: PBMCs. The receptor source for this set is a young woman in good health and CMV-seropositive.

The chain is built from TRBV28 and TRBJ1-5, with TRBD1 identical over 8 bases. The CDR3 runs 14 residues. Germline V gene lookup returns CDR1 MDHEN and CDR2 SYDVKM. Trimming at V came to 4 bases and at J to 4 bases, leaving 3 bases not matched to a gene. CDR3 coding DNA: TGTGCCAGCAGTTCAGGGGGCCTAAATCAGCCCCAGCATTTT. It encodes CASSSGGLNQPQHF. Based on the CDR3 plus reference TRBV28 and TRBJ1-5, the full variable domain is DVKVTQSSRYLVKRTGEKVFLECVQDMDHENMFWYRQDPGLGLRLIYFSYDVKMKEKGDIPEGYSVSREKKERFSLILESASTNQTSMYLCASSSGGLNQPQHFGDGTRLSIL.

This chain joins TRBV5-1 and TRBJ1-5; unclear D gene. The V end was cut by 7 bases, the J end by 5 bases, with 19 bases between. This CDR3 contains 15 residues. Germline loops: CDR1 SGHRS, CDR2 YFSETQ. The CDR3 nucleotides are TGCGCCAGCGTGGCTCGGAGGCTCTCCCATCAGCCCCAGCATTTT. Protein sequence: CASVARRLSHQPQHF.

The chain couples TRBV30 to TRBJ1-1, with a tentative D call TRBD1 (5 bases). The V end lost 0 bases, the J end lost 1 base, and 9 bases lay between the germline ends. The CDR3 spans 14 residues. The germline CDR1 and CDR2 sequences are GTSNPN and SVGIG (reference sequence). CDR3 nucleotides: TGTGCCTGGAGTGTAGGGCAGGGGAACACTGAAGCTTTCTTT. Translating it yields CAWSVGQGNTEAFF.

This clone has more than one count but fewer than ten. V and J are TRBV30 and TRBJ2-7; 7 bases agree with TRBD1. The V segment lost 5 bases and the J segment 2 bases; nucleotides outside the gene matches: 9. CDR3 size: 14 residues. The V gene's germline CDR1 is GTSNPN and CDR2 SVGIG (reference sequence). Here the CDR3 reads CAWGGQWPTYEQYF. CDR3 coding DNA: TGTGCCTGGGGGGGACAGTGGCCAACCTACGAGCAGTACTTC.

This clone was observed a handful of times. The sample has other DNA sequences that encode this CDR3 too. The chain carries TRBV5-1 and TRBJ2-5, with D perhaps TRBD2 (5 bases). The V gene lost 2 bases and the J gene lost 4 bases, with 6 bases spanning the gap. CDR3 length equals 12 residues. Germline loops: CDR1 SGHRS, CDR2 YFSETQ. CDR3 nucleotides: TGCGCCAGCAGCTTTGAGGGAGAGACCCAGTACTTC. This sequence encodes CASSFEGETQYF.

This rearrangement joins TRBV7-2 to TRBJ2-5; 8 positions agree with TRBD2. The CDR3 extends over 16 amino acids. Germline-derived CDR1 and CDR2 are SGHTA and FQGNSA. V shed 10 bases, J shed 2 bases, and the junction held 15 bases outside the gene matches. CDR3 in amino acids: CATTVSGRLEQETQYF. CDR3 coding DNA: TGTGCCACCACTGTCAGCGGGAGATTGGAGCAAGAGACCCAGTACTTC.

The chain combines TRBV5-6 with TRBJ2-5; a possible D gene is TRBD2 (7 bases). Germline lookup yields CDR1 SGHDT and CDR2 YYEEEE. The CDR3 is made up of 15 amino acids. V was clipped by 6 bases and J by 5 bases, with 20 bases between them. The CDR3 loop reads CASNEGGGIGETQYF. The CDR3 DNA reads TGTGCCAGCAACGAGGGGGGGGGAATCGGGGAGACCCAGTACTTC.

The chain recombines TRBV9 with TRBJ2-1; 9 nucleotides match TRBD2. Germline values: CDR1 SGDLS, CDR2 YYNGEE. The CDR3 consists of 17 residues. The ends lost 0 bases at V and 1 base at J; junction bases unmatched: 5. The CDR3 region is CASSVATSGYSYNEQFF. CDR3 nucleotide sequence: TGTGCCAGCAGCGTAGCAACTAGCGGGTATTCCTACAATGAGCAGTTCTTC.

This clone was found a few times. The rearrangement joins TRBV2 to TRBJ1-1; no clear D. The CDR3 consists of 16 residues. V gave up 5 bases and J gave up 1 base, with 17 bases separating them. Germline V gene sequence: CDR1 SNHLY, CDR2 FYNNEI. This CDR3 reads CASSMFKRQPNTEAFF. DNA for the CDR3: TGTGCCAGCAGTATGTTTAAGCGGCAGCCGAACACTGAAGCTTTCTTT.

The chain couples TRBV30 to TRBJ1-2; 9 bases match TRBD1. V trimming: 3 bases; J trimming: 6 bases; junction bases outside the gene matches: 5. CDR3 length: 13 amino acids. The V gene's germline CDR1 is GTSNPN and CDR2 SVGIG (reference sequence). CDR3 loop: CAWSTGGANGYTF. For the CDR3, the DNA is TGTGCCTGGAGCACAGGGGGCGCTAATGGCTACACCTTC.

This clone has just one count. The chain has TRBV7-2 and TRBJ2-3, with a possible D match to TRBD2 (6 bases). CDR3 length: 15 residues. Trimming took off 4 bases at V and 6 bases at J, with 17 bases between the two ends. Germline CDR1 reads SGHTA; CDR2 reads FQGNSA. The CDR3 DNA sequence: TGTGCCAGCAGCTCGATTCCCGGGACTGGGGATACGCAGTATTTT. Its translation is CASSSIPGTGDTQYF.

This clone was picked up a small number of times. V usage is TRBV5-1 and J usage is TRBJ2-5, with a tentative D call TRBD2 (5 bases). V shed 0 bases and J shed 1 base, with 7 bases lying between them. The length of the CDR3 is 14 residues. Per germline, CDR1 SGHRS and CDR2 YFSETQ. CDR3: CASSLVGGQETQYF. The CDR3 DNA sequence: TGCGCCAGCAGCTTGGTCGGAGGCCAAGAGACCCAGTACTTC.

The chain recombines TRBV19 with TRBJ2-1; 9 nucleotides align to TRBD1. The CDR3 has 15 residues. V lost 7 bases, J lost 4 bases, and 8 bases stayed unmatched. The germline gives CDR1 LNHDA, CDR2 SQIVND (reference sequence). CDR3: CASTDLGQGYNEQFF. The DNA of the CDR3 is TGTGCCAGTACCGACCTAGGACAGGGGTACAATGAGCAGTTCTTC. Variable domain in full (rest from reference TRBV19 and TRBJ2-1): DGGITQSPKYLFRKEGQNVTLSCEQNLNHDAMYWYRQDPGQGLRLIYYSQIVNDFQKGDIAEGYSVSREKKESFPLTVTSAQKNPTAFYLCASTDLGQGYNEQFFGPGTRLTVL.

The genes are TRBV18 and TRBJ1-1; D might be TRBD1 (5 bases). The germline CDR1 and CDR2 sequences are KGHSH and LQKENI. V was shortened by 6 bases and J by 1 base, with 9 bases between the two germline ends. The CDR3 runs 13 residues. The CDR3 reads CASSTDSNTEAFF. The CDR3 DNA is TGTGCCAGCTCGACAGACTCGAACACTGAAGCTTTCTTT.

The CDR3 nucleotides are TGTGCCAGCAGCCGAGAGTCGGGACTAGCTGGGGCCGGGGAGCTGTTTTTT. Protein product: CASSRESGLAGAGELFF. The V call is TRBV4-2, the J call TRBJ2-2; 9 positions match TRBD2. This CDR3 has 17 residues. V shed 4 bases and J 6 bases; nucleotides not matched to a gene: 12. The germline V gene has CDR1 LGHNA and CDR2 YNFKEQ.

The chain joins TRBV6-5 to TRBJ2-7, with 9 positions matching TRBD2. CDR1 MNHEY and CDR2 SVGAGI come from the germline V gene. The CDR3 spans 14 residues. V lost 8 bases, J lost 4 bases, and 9 bases stayed unmatched. The CDR3 coding sequence is TGTGCCAGCCATCCTAGCGGGACCACGTACGAGCAGTACTTC. Its translation: CASHPSGTTYEQYF.

The sample holds one count of this clone. This chain uses TRBV28 with TRBJ2-7; 14 bases are shared with TRBD2. The germline V gene has CDR1 MDHEN and CDR2 SYDVKM. The CDR3 totals 17 residues. V trimming: 3 bases; J trimming: 2 bases; junction bases outside the gene matches: 6. The CDR3 DNA follows: TGTGCCAGCAGTTTGGGGACTAGCGGGAGCCTCGCCTACGAGCAGTACTTC. Protein: CASSLGTSGSLAYEQYF. Drawing the rest from reference TRBV28 and TRBJ2-7, the complete variable domain is DVKVTQSSRYLVKRTGEKVFLECVQDMDHENMFWYRQDPGLGLRLIYFSYDVKMKEKGDIPEGYSVSREKKERFSLILESASTNQTSMYLCASSLGTSGSLAYEQYFGPGTRLTVT.

J is TRBJ2-7 and V is TRBV1; the table's TRBD2 call for D was not verified on the DNA. TRBV1 is a known pseudogene. This CDR3 spans 17 amino acids. CDR3 DNA sequence: TGCACCAGCAGCCAGGAGGGTGGGACTAGCGAGACCTACGAGCAGTACTTC. Amino acids: CTSSQEGGTSETYEQYF.

The V and J genes are TRBV27 and TRBJ1-2; 10 nucleotides match TRBD1. There are 14 residues in the CDR3. The ends lost 5 bases at V and 7 bases at J; junction bases unmatched: 7. Germline V gene lookup returns CDR1 MNHEY and CDR2 SMNVEV (reference sequence). Here the CDR3 DNA reads TGTGCCAGCAGTACGGGACAGGGGTTAGGTGGCTACACCTTC. This sequence encodes CASSTGQGLGGYTF.

The V gene is TRBV7-9, the J gene TRBJ2-1; 12 bases agree with TRBD2. In germline, CDR1 is SEHNR, CDR2 FQNEAQ (reference sequence). The CDR3 spans 18 residues. Unmatched junction bases numbered 5, after V lost 2 bases and J lost 0 bases. DNA for the CDR3: TGTGCCAGCAGCTTACTAGCGGGAGGGCCTAGCTCCTACAATGAGCAGTTCTTC. Translating it yields CASSLLAGGPSSYNEQFF.

This chain uses TRBV28 with TRBJ2-4, with 7 bases fitting TRBD1. This CDR3 is built from 16 residues. Unmatched junction bases numbered 8, after V lost 5 bases and J lost 1 base. Germline CDR1 reads MDHEN; CDR2 reads SYDVKM. CDR3 protein: CASSAPGQTAKNIQYF. The CDR3 DNA sequence: TGTGCCAGCAGTGCCCCGGGACAGACGGCCAAAAACATTCAGTACTTC.